This TCR beta chain came from a study of vaccination effects on CD4 cells after COVID-19. The overall study: Samples gathered post-vaccine arrived a median of 72 days past the second dose.

ViraFEST used viral peptide pools to expand antigen-specific CD4+ T cells before sequencing. Cells that had been cultured for approximately ten days were the source of isolated CD4+ T cells. Each participant was given two doses of one vaccine (BNT162b2 or mRNA-1273). Half of the medium was exchanged for IL-2 medium on both days 3 and 7. Generated by immunoSEQ multiplex PCR, the TCRdb table keeps only in-frame clones and is missing some. This sample has under 80,000 clones, with roughly 79% found just once. In regard to this clone: Its target is unknown.

This TCR came from a human donor who received a COVID-19 vaccine. The sequenced sample was CD4+ T cells from PBMCs cultured with HCoV-OC43 spike peptides, obtained after COVID-19 vaccination. This sample's subset: HCoV-OC43 spike overlapping peptide pool stimulation.

For the CDR3, the DNA is TGTGCCAGCAGTGGGACAGTCTATGGCTACACCTTC. Its translation is CASSGTVYGYTF. This rearrangement joins TRBV28 to TRBJ1-2; TRBD1 matches 7 bases. CDR1 and CDR2 from the germline V gene are MDHEN and SYDVKM. The length of the CDR3 is 12 residues. The junction had 1 base not matched to a gene; V was cut back by 5 bases and J by 4 bases.